One and the same sample provided the 10 T cell receptor beta chains below, sequenced in a study of cytomegalovirus exposure and HLA in healthy donors. Primers for the PCR totalled 60 Vbeta and 13 Jbeta. The repertoire was sequenced with immunoSEQ multiplex PCR; TCRdb's copy has only in-frame clones and lacks some. The sample carries 110,000 to 150,000 clones, around 80% recorded once. What was sequenced was PBMCs. The receptors were gathered from a man aged 18 to 29 in good health and CMV-seropositive.

The CDR3 DNA is TGTGCCAGCCGGGACAGGCCCAATGAAAAACTGTTTTTT. It specifies CASRDRPNEKLFF. The genes are TRBV28 and TRBJ1-4; 8 nucleotides line up with TRBD1. Germline lookup yields CDR1 MDHEN and CDR2 SYDVKM. This CDR3 has 13 residues. Trimming removed 8 bases from V and 5 bases from J; junction bases left unmatched: 4.

This clone has more than one count but fewer than ten. The chain employs TRBV27 and TRBJ1-1; D might be TRBD1 (6 bases). CDR1 and CDR2 from the germline V gene are MNHEY and SMNVEV (reference sequence). The ends were cut back, 2 bases at V and 4 bases at J, with 17 bases in the middle. The CDR3 runs to 16 residues. The CDR3 protein is CASSLIPDRGGTEAFF. CDR3 bases: TGTGCCAGCAGTTTAATCCCCGACCGAGGGGGCACTGAAGCTTTCTTT.

The V call is TRBV28, the J call TRBJ1-5; TRBD1 matches 11 bases. This CDR3 has 16 amino acids. J gave up 2 bases and V 6 bases, and 6 bases lay outside the gene matches. The germline V gene encodes CDR1 MDHEN and CDR2 SYDVKM. CDR3 region: CASRDRGPMGNQPQHF. CDR3 nucleotides: TGTGCCAGCAGGGACAGGGGGCCGATGGGCAATCAGCCCCAGCATTTT.

The chain couples TRBV27 to TRBJ2-7, with 8 bases fitting TRBD2. The ends lost 3 bases at V and 6 bases at J; junction bases unmatched: 7. CDR1 and CDR2 (germline): MNHEY, SMNVEV (reference sequence). There are 14 residues in the CDR3. CDR3: CASSFLREGPEQYF. The CDR3 nucleotides read TGTGCCAGCAGTTTCCTCCGGGAGGGACCCGAGCAGTACTTC.

This chain links TRBV6-5 with TRBJ2-1, with 11 positions matching TRBD2. V lost 4 bases and J lost 4; bases outside the gene matches: 6. Germline CDR1 MNHEY, CDR2 SVGAGI. The CDR3 loop spans 16 amino acids. CDR3 region: CASSSTSGNLYNEQFF. CDR3 DNA: TGTGCCAGCAGTTCGACTAGCGGGAACCTTTACAATGAGCAGTTCTTC.

The V gene is TRBV28, the J gene TRBJ2-5; 7 bases agree with TRBD1. With 6 bases clipped from V and 4 bases from J, the junction kept 8 bases outside the gene matches. Germline CDR1 MDHEN, CDR2 SYDVKM. The CDR3 totals 14 residues. The CDR3 spells CASRPGQTRETQYF. CDR3 DNA: TGTGCCAGCAGACCGGGACAGACGAGAGAGACCCAGTACTTC.

This rearrangement joins TRBV9 to TRBJ2-1; TRBD2 matches 11 bases. There are 17 residues in the CDR3. Germline loops: CDR1 SGDLS, CDR2 YYNGEE. V lost 5 bases to trimming and J lost 0 bases; unmatched junction nucleotides: 7. The CDR3 region is CASSEQLAGVSYNEQFF. As DNA, the CDR3 is TGTGCCAGCAGTGAACAACTAGCGGGAGTCTCCTACAATGAGCAGTTCTTC.

The chain links TRBV7-9 to TRBJ2-7; 7 bases map to TRBD1. Germline V gene sequence: CDR1 SEHNR, CDR2 FQNEAQ (reference sequence). J gave up 5 bases and V 6 bases, and 10 bases lay outside the gene matches. There are 14 residues in the CDR3. The CDR3 region has the DNA TGTGCCAGCAGTTCGACAGGGCGGGTCAACGAGCAGTACTTC. Translating it yields CASSSTGRVNEQYF. The whole variable domain, remainder taken from reference TRBV7-9 and TRBJ2-7, is DTGVSQNPRHKITKRGQNVTFRCDPISEHNRLYWYRQTLGQGPEFLTYFQNEAQLEKSRLLSDRFSAERPKGSFSTLEIQRTEQGDSAMYLCASSSTGRVNEQYFGPGTRLTVT.

This clone was seen more than once but under ten times. Germline and junction disagree at one end, which may indicate a read error. The chain combines TRBV27 with TRBJ2-7, with 8 nucleotides matching TRBD2. This CDR3 region has 16 residues. Germline V gene data show CDR1 as MNHEY and CDR2 as SMNVEV (reference sequence). The chain's CDR3 is CASSLSSGSPFYEQYF. The CDR3 nucleotides read TGTGCCAGCAGTCTATCCAGCGGGAGCCCTTTCTACGAGCAGTACTTC.

J is TRBJ2-5 and V is TRBV10-3, with a possible D match to TRBD1 (6 bases). Per germline, CDR1 ENHRY and CDR2 SYGVKD. CDR3 length: 12 amino acids. With 6 bases removed from V and 11 bases from J, the gap between germline ends came to 16 bases. The CDR3 sequence is CAIRPGSGEQYF. The CDR3 nucleotides are TGTGCCATCAGACCGGGATCAGGGGAGCAGTACTTC.